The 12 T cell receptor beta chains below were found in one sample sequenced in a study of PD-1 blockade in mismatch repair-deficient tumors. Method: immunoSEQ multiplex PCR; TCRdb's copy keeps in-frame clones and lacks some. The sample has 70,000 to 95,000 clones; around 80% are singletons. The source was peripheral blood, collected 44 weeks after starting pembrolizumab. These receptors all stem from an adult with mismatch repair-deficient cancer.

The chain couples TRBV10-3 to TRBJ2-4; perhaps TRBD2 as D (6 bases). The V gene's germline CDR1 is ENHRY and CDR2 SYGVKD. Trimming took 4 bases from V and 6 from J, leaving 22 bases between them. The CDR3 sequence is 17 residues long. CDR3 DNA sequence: TGTGCCATCAGTGGTGTGGGGACTGGCATAGGGGTAAACATTCAGTACTTC. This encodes CAISGVGTGIGVNIQYF.

Here the CDR3 reads CSAREDGEQFF. DNA for the CDR3: TGCAGTGCTAGAGAGGATGGTGAGCAGTTCTTC. The chain employs TRBV20-1 and TRBJ2-1; D gene ambiguous. Per the germline V gene, CDR1 is DFQATT and CDR2 is SNEGSKA (reference sequence). With 0 bases removed from V and 9 bases from J, the gap between germline ends came to 6 bases. This CDR3 contains 11 residues.

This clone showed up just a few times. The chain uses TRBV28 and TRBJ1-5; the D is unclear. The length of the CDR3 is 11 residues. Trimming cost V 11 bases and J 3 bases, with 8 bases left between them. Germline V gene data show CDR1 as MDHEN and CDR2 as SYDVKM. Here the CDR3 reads CASGDNQPQHF. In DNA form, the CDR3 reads TGTGCCTCGGGAGACAATCAGCCCCAGCATTTT.

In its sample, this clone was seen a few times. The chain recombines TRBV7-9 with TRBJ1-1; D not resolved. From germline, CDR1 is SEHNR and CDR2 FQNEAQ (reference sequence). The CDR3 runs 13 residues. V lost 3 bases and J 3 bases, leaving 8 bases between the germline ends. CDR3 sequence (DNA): TGTGCCAGCAGCTTGCAACGAGACACTGAAGCTTTCTTT. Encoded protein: CASSLQRDTEAFF.

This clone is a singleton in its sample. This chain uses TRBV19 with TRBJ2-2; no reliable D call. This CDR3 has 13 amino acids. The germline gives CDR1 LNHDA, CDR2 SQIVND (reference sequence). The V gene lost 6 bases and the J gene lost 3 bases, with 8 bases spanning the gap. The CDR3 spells CASSDRDTGELFF. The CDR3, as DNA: TGTGCCAGTAGCGATCGGGACACCGGGGAGCTGTTTTTT.

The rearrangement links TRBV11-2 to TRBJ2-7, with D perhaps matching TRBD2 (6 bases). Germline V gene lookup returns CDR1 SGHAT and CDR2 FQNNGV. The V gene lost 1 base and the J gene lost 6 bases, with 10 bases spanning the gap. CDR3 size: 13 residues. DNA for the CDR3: TGTGCCAGCAGCTTAGTGGCGGGGCTCGAGCAGTACTTC. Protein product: CASSLVAGLEQYF.

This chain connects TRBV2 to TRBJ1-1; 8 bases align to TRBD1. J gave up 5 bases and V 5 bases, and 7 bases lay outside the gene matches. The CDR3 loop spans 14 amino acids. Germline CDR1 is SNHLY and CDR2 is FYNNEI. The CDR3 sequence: CASSSRTGQTEAFF. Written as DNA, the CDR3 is TGTGCCAGCAGTTCTCGGACAGGGCAAACTGAAGCTTTCTTT.

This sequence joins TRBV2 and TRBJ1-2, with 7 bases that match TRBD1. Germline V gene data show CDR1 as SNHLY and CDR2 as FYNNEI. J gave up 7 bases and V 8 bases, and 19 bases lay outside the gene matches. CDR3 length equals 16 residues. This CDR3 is CASLPRARQGRFGYTF. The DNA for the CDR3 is TGTGCCAGCCTTCCCCGGGCGAGACAGGGTCGATTTGGCTACACCTTC.

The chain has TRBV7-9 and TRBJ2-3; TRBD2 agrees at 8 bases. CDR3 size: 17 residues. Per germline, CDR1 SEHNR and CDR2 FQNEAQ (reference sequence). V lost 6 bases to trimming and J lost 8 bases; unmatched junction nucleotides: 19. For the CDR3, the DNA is TGTGCCAGCAGGCAAGGAGCGGGAGTGGGCCTCAAGATTACGCAGTATTTT. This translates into CASRQGAGVGLKITQYF.

CDR3 amino acids: CASSQGTSGGTDTQYF. CDR3 bases: TGTGCCAGCAGCCAAGGGACTAGCGGGGGCACAGATACGCAGTATTTT. The rearrangement joins TRBV11-2 to TRBJ2-3; 13 bases match TRBD2. Germline V gives CDR1 SGHAT, CDR2 FQNNGV. V trimming: 5 bases; J trimming: 1 base; junction bases outside the gene matches: 3. The CDR3 consists of 16 residues.

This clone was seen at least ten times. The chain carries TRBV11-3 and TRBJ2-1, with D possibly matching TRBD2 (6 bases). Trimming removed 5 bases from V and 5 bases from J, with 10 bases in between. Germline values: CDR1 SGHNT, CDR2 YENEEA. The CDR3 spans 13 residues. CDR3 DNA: TGTGCCAGCAGCGGGGGGTCAAACAATGAGCAGTTCTTC. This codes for CASSGGSNNEQFF.

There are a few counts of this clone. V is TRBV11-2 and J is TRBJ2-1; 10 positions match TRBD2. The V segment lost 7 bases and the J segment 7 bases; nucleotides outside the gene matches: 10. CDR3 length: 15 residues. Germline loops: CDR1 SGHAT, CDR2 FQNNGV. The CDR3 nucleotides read TGTGCCAGCAACTCCCGACTAGCGGGTTTAAATGAGCAGTTCTTC. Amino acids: CASNSRLAGLNEQFF.